The source of this T cell receptor (beta chain) is a study of OX40 agonist ivuxolimab in advanced cancers. At the level of the study: Every patient in dose escalation had hepatocellular carcinoma, melanoma, renal cell or head and neck cancer. Study-level findings and limits: Some of the nonresponding patients also showed low levels of normalized T-cell clonal expansion. There was clonal expansion of CD4+ and CD8+ blood T cells by week 6 at 0.1 to 3.0 mg/kg.

With regard to this clone: No antigen is known for it.

The protocol was immunoSEQ multiplex PCR, while the TCRdb copy is restricted to in-frame clones and leaves out a portion. The sample lists about 95,000 clones, around 85% occurring once. The CDR3 extends over 13 amino acids. Germline lookup yields CDR1 SGHTA and CDR2 FQGNSA. V shed 7 bases and J shed 6 bases, with 16 bases lying between them. The source is an adult with an advanced solid tumor such as melanoma, head and neck, liver or kidney cancer. J is TRBJ2-7 and V is TRBV7-2; TRBD1 is a possible D gene (5 bases). This material consisted of CD4+ or CD8+ T cells sorted from blood, taken in a trial of the OX40 agonist ivuxolimab. CDR3 coding DNA: TGTGCCAGCACCCTACTTAGGGGTGGCGAGCAGTACTTC. It codes for CASTLLRGGEQYF.